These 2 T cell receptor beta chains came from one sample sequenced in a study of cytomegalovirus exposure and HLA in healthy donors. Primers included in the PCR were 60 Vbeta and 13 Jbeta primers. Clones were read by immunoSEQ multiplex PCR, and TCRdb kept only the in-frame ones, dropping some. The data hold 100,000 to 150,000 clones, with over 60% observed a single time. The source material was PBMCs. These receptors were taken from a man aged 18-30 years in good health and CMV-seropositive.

The CDR3 DNA is TGCGCCAGCAGCCCCTTCGGAGGACAGCCCCAGCATTTT. This encodes CASSPFGGQPQHF. The chain combines TRBV4-1 with TRBJ1-5; no reliable D call. Trimming removed 4 bases at V and 7 bases at J, with 11 bases between. The CDR3 loop spans 13 amino acids. Germline-derived CDR1 and CDR2 are MGHRA and YSYEKL.

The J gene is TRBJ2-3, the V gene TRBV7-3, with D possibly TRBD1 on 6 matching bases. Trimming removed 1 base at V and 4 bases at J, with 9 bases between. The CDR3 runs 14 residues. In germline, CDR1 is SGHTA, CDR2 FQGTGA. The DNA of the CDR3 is TGTGCCAGCAGCTTAATCGGGACATCAGATACGCAGTATTTT. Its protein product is CASSLIGTSDTQYF.